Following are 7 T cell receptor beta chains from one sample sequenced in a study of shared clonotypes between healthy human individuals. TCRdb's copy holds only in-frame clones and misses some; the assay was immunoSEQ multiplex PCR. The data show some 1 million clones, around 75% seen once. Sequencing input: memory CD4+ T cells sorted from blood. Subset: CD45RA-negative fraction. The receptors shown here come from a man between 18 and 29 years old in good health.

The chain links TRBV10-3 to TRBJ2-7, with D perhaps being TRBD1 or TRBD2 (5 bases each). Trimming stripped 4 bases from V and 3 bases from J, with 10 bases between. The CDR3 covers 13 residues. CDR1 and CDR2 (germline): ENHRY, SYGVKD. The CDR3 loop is CAISVGDSYEQYF. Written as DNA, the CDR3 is TGTGCCATCAGTGTGGGAGACAGCTACGAGCAGTACTTC.

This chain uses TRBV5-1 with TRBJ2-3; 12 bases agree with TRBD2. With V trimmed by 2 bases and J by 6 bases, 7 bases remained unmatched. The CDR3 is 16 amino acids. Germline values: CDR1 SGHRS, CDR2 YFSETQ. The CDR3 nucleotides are TGCGCCAGCAGCTTAGGGACTAGCGGGCCCCCCGATACGCAGTATTTT. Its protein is CASSLGTSGPPDTQYF. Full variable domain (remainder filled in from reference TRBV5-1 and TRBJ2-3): KAGVTQTPRYLIKTRGQQVTLSCSPISGHRSVSWYQQTPGQGLQFLFEYFSETQRNKGNFPGRFSGRQFSNSRSEMNVSTLELGDSALYLCASSLGTSGPPDTQYFGPGTRLTVL.

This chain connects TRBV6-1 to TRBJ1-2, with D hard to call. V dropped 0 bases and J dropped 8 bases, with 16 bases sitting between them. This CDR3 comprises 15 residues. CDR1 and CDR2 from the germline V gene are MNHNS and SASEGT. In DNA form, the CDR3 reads TGTGCCAGCAGTGAAGCGCTAAAGGCTTTGGGAGGCTACACCTTC. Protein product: CASSEALKALGGYTF.

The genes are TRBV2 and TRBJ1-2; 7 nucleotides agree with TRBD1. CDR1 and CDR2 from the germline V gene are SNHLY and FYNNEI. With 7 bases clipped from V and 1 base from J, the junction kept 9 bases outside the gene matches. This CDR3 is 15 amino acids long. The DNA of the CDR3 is TGTGCCAGCACCACAGGGGAAACACTTAACTATGGCTACACCTTC. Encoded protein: CASTTGETLNYGYTF.

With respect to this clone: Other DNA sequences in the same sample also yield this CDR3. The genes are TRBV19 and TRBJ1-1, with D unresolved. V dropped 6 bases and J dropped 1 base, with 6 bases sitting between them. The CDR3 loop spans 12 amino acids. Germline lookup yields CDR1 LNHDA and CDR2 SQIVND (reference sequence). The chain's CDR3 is CASRTKNTEAFF. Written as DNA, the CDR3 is TGTGCCAGTAGAACGAAGAACACTGAAGCTTTCTTT. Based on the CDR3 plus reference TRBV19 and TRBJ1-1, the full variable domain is DGGITQSPKYLFRKEGQNVTLSCEQNLNHDAMYWYRQDPGQGLRLIYYSQIVNDFQKGDIAEGYSVSREKKESFPLTVTSAQKNPTAFYLCASRTKNTEAFFGQGTRLTVV.

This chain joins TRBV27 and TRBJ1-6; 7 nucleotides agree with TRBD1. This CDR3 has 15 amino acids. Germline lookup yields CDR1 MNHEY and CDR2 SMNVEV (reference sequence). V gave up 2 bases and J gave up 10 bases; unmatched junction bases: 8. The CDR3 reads CASSLQATGNSPLHF. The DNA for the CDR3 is TGTGCCAGCAGTTTACAGGCGACAGGGAACTCACCCCTCCACTTT.

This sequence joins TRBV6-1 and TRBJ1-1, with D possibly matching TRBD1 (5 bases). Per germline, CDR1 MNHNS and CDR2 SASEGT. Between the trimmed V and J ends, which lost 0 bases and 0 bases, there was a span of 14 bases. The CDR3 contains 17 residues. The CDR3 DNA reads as TGTGCCAGCAGTGAAGCGCGATACGCAGGGATGAACACTGAAGCTTTCTTT. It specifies CASSEARYAGMNTEAFF.